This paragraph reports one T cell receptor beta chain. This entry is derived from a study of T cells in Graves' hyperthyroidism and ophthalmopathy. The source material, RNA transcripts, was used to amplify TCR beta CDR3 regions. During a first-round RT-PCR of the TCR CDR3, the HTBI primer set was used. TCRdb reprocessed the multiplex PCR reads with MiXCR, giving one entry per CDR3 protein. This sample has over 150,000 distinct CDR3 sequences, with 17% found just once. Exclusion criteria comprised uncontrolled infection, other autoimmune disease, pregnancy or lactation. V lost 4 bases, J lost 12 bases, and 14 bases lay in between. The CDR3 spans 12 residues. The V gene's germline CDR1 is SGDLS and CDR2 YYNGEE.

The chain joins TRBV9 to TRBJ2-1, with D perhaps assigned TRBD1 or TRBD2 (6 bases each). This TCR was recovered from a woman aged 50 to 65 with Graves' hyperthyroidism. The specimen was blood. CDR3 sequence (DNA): TGTGCCAGCAGCCCAGAGGGGGGAGGGCAGTTCTTC. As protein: CASSPEGGGQFF.